What follows are 32 T cell receptor beta chains derived from one specimen sequenced in a study of radiotherapy plus CTLA-4 blockade in lung cancer. Sequencing used immunoSEQ multiplex PCR; TCRdb keeps in-frame clones, though not all of them. The sample lists 80,000 to 100,000 clones, approximately 75% seen once, with 2.5% to 3.5% in the top ten. The specimen comprised peripheral blood, sampled from a patient treated with radiotherapy plus ipilimumab. The receptors here all came from a human donor with non-small cell lung cancer who had a partial response to radiotherapy plus ipilimumab. Some clones in this sample may be carry-over from other donors' samples.

The chain joins TRBV7-2 to TRBJ2-4; 7 nucleotides align to TRBD2. The germline gives CDR1 SGHTA, CDR2 FQGNSA. J was trimmed by 7 bases and V by 8 bases; bases with no gene match: 14. The CDR3 is 15 residues long. The chain's CDR3 is CASLPGRGVGNIQYF. Written as DNA, the CDR3 is TGTGCCAGCCTACCTGGACGGGGGGTAGGGAACATTCAGTACTTC.

This clone was counted between two and nine times. CDR3 sequence (DNA): TGTGCCAGCAGCCGGGACAAGGAGAGCGAGCAGTACTTC. Translation gives CASSRDKESEQYF. The rearrangement joins TRBV11-2 to TRBJ2-7; the D gene is possibly TRBD1 (6 bases). Germline assignment: CDR1 SGHAT and CDR2 FQNNGV. The CDR3 sequence is 13 residues long. Trimming took 5 bases from V and 6 from J, leaving 14 bases between them. The entire variable domain, with the rest obtained from reference TRBV11-2 and TRBJ2-7, is as follows: EAGVAQSPRYKIIEKRQSVAFWCNPISGHATLYWYQQILGQGPKLLIQFQNNGVVDDSQLPKDRFSAERLKGVDSTLKIQPAKLEDSAVYLCASSRDKESEQYFGPGTRLTVT.

The V and J genes are TRBV7-8 and TRBJ2-7, with a weak D call TRBD2 (7 bases). V was cut by 1 base and J by 5 bases, with 27 bases left in between. CDR1 and CDR2 (germline): SGHVS, FQNEAQ. This CDR3 has 19 residues. The CDR3 is CASSLVGGGGVGRGNEQYF. The CDR3 DNA sequence: TGTGCCAGCAGCTTAGTTGGGGGAGGGGGTGTGGGTCGGGGTAACGAGCAGTACTTC.

The chain is built from TRBV9 and TRBJ2-1; D gene unclear. Per germline, CDR1 SGDLS and CDR2 YYNGEE. V was trimmed by 4 bases and J by 6 bases, leaving 20 bases between them. CDR3 size: 16 residues. CDR3 loop: CASSPKAVLNINEQFF. The CDR3, as DNA: TGTGCCAGCAGCCCAAAGGCGGTCCTAAATATCAATGAGCAGTTCTTC.

The chain has TRBV7-9 and TRBJ2-5; D is perhaps TRBD1 (5 bases). CDR3 size: 14 residues. The ends were cut back, 5 bases at V and 2 bases at J, with 12 bases in the middle. Per the germline V gene, CDR1 is SEHNR and CDR2 is FQNEAQ (reference sequence). CDR3 bases: TGTGCCAGCAGCCACTCCGACAGTCAAGAGACCCAGTACTTC. It encodes CASSHSDSQETQYF.

This chain uses TRBV5-1 with TRBJ2-1; D is possibly TRBD2 (6 bases). Germline V gives CDR1 SGHRS, CDR2 YFSETQ. With 5 bases removed from V and 3 bases from J, the gap between germline ends came to 18 bases. This CDR3 is 16 amino acids long. This chain's CDR3 is CASRMWTKSFYNEQFF. CDR3 nucleotides: TGCGCCAGCAGGATGTGGACTAAATCTTTCTACAATGAGCAGTTCTTC.

The J gene is TRBJ1-1, the V gene TRBV7-4, with 7 bases lining up with TRBD1. CDR3 length: 14 residues. The J segment lost 2 bases and the V segment lost 5 bases, leaving 5 bases of the junction unmatched. The germline V gene encodes CDR1 SGHVT and CDR2 SQSDAQ. The CDR3 here is CASSEDRSNTEAFF. CDR3 bases: TGTGCCAGCAGCGAGGACAGGAGTAACACTGAAGCTTTCTTT.

The rearrangement links TRBV2 to TRBJ2-1, with D perhaps matching TRBD2 (6 bases). Looked up from germline, CDR1 is SNHLY and CDR2 is FYNNEI. The CDR3 length is 13 residues. The V end lost 11 bases, the J end lost 3 bases, and 14 bases lay between the germline ends. DNA of the CDR3: TGTGCCGGACTTCGGGGGTTCTACAATGAGCAGTTCTTC. It codes for CAGLRGFYNEQFF. Supplemented by reference TRBV2 and TRBJ2-1, the full variable domain reads EPEVTQTPSHQVTQMGQEVILRCVPISNHLYFYWYRQILGQKVEFLVSFYNNEISEKSEIFDDQFSVERPDGSNFTLKIRSTKLEDSAMYFCAGLRGFYNEQFFGPGTRLTVL.

This rearrangement joins TRBV11-1 to TRBJ1-2; tentatively, D is TRBD1 (6 bases). The V end was cut by 5 bases, the J end by 1 base, with 11 bases between. This CDR3 spans 14 amino acids. Germline V lookup: CDR1 SGHAT, CDR2 FQDESV (reference sequence). The CDR3 DNA reads TGTGCCAGCAGCCCCCGGACAGTTAACTATGGCTACACCTTC. As protein: CASSPRTVNYGYTF. Looking up the rest from reference TRBV11-1 and TRBJ1-2 gives the full variable domain: EAEVAQSPRYKITEKSQAVAFWCDPISGHATLYWYRQILGQGPELLVQFQDESVVDDSQLPKDRFSAERLKGVDSTLKIQPAELGDSAMYLCASSPRTVNYGYTFGSGTRLTVV.

This clone has just a few counts. The rearrangement joins TRBV7-2 to TRBJ1-4, with TRBD1 matching 8 bases. The germline gives CDR1 SGHTA, CDR2 FQGNSA. Germline trimming cut 1 base from V and 8 bases from J; bases unmatched to any gene: 6. The CDR3 is 15 residues long. In nucleotides, the CDR3 is TGTGCCAGCAGCTTAGAGGGGACAGGTGACGAAAAACTGTTTTTT. Translation gives CASSLEGTGDEKLFF.

The chain carries TRBV5-1 and TRBJ1-2, with TRBD1 matching 8 bases. The V and J ends lost 4 bases and 8 bases, in that order; junction bases with no gene match: 25. This CDR3 spans 19 amino acids. CDR1 is SGHRS, CDR2 YFSETQ, per germline. CDR3 amino acids: CASSKTGGPKTPLTSGYTF. The CDR3 bases are TGCGCCAGCAGCAAAACAGGGGGTCCGAAAACACCTCTAACTTCGGGCTACACCTTC.

The chain combines TRBV19 with TRBJ1-2; weak D call: TRBD1 (5 bases). The CDR3 sequence is 14 residues long. Germline CDR1 is LNHDA and CDR2 is SQIVND (reference sequence). V lost 3 bases and J 7 bases, leaving 15 bases between the germline ends. CDR3 DNA sequence: TGTGCCAGTAGTATTCCGACGGGAGGGGTTGGCTACACCTTC. It is translated as CASSIPTGGVGYTF.

This clone was detected once. The V and J genes are TRBV2 and TRBJ2-5; no clear D gene. The last part of the DNA fits TRBJ2-7 better; the J call may be wrong. CDR3 size: 15 residues. Germline-derived CDR1 and CDR2 are SNHLY and FYNNEI. The DNA for the CDR3 is TGTGCCAGCACCCCACGCCCCTCCTTAGCCTACGAGCAGTACTTC. This translates into CASTPRPSLAYEQYF.

This clone occurred once. The CDR3, as DNA: TGTGCCAGCAGCGTAGGAGAGGGTAGCGGGAGTATTGACAATGAGCAGTTCTTC. It specifies CASSVGEGSGSIDNEQFF. The chain links TRBV9 to TRBJ2-1, with TRBD2 matching over 9 bases. The ends lost 0 bases at V and 5 bases at J; junction bases unmatched: 12. Germline V lookup: CDR1 SGDLS, CDR2 YYNGEE. This CDR3 is built from 18 residues.

The rearrangement uses TRBV6-5 and TRBJ2-7; D possibly corresponds to TRBD1 (6 bases). From germline, CDR1 is MNHEY and CDR2 SVGAGI. The CDR3 spans 16 residues. V lost 2 bases to trimming and J lost 3 bases, with 17 bases between them. CDR3 coding DNA: TGTGCCAGCAGTTACCAGGGGCAACCTATAGTCTACGAGCAGTACTTC. Its translation is CASSYQGQPIVYEQYF.

There are many counts of this clone. The rearrangement joins TRBV4-1 to TRBJ1-1; D is possibly TRBD1 (6 bases). Germline V gene sequence: CDR1 MGHRA, CDR2 YSYEKL. Trimming removed 8 bases from V and 0 bases from J, with 13 bases in between. The CDR3 has 14 amino acids. The CDR3, as DNA: TGCGCCAGCTCCGGTGGACAGCTGAACACTGAAGCTTTCTTT. This sequence encodes CASSGGQLNTEAFF.

The chain joins TRBV5-4 to TRBJ1-2; the D is unclear. There are 15 residues in the CDR3. Germline V lookup: CDR1 SGHNT, CDR2 YYREEE (reference sequence). The V end was cut by 0 bases, the J end by 4 bases, with 13 bases between. DNA of the CDR3: TGTGCCAGCAGCTTGGGCGGCGGCAGTCTCTATGGCTACACCTTC. Translating gives CASSLGGGSLYGYTF.

This clone was observed a few times. The rearrangement joins TRBV6-5 to TRBJ1-5, with D perhaps matching TRBD1 (6 bases). Germline V gene data show CDR1 as MNHEY and CDR2 as SVGAGI. This CDR3 contains 13 residues. Trimming cost V 5 bases and J 5 bases, with 10 bases left between them. CDR3 sequence: CASSRGGDQPQHF. In DNA, the CDR3 is TGTGCCAGCAGTAGGGGGGGGGATCAGCCCCAGCATTTT.

This clone has more than one count but fewer than ten. J is TRBJ1-1 and V is TRBV19, with D possibly being TRBD1 (5 bases). The CDR3 is 14 amino acids. Trimming left V 7 bases short and J 1 base short, with 13 bases between. Germline values: CDR1 LNHDA, CDR2 SQIVND (reference sequence). DNA for the CDR3: TGTGCCAGTAAGTTTCTCGGACAGAACACTGAAGCTTTCTTT. Protein product: CASKFLGQNTEAFF.

In nucleotides, the CDR3 is TGTGCCAGCAGCACCGGGACATCCTACGAGCAGTACTTC. It is translated as CASSTGTSYEQYF. The rearrangement links TRBV6-5 to TRBJ2-7, with a weak D call TRBD1 (6 bases). The CDR3 extends over 13 amino acids. Germline V gives CDR1 MNHEY, CDR2 SVGAGI. Trimming took off 6 bases at V and 1 base at J, with 10 bases between the two ends.

J is TRBJ2-5 and V is TRBV21-1; the table's D call TRBD2 went unverified against the DNA. TRBV21-1 is listed as a pseudogene. This CDR3 comprises 13 residues. The CDR3 DNA sequence: TGTGCCAGCAGCCACCCGGGGGAAGAGACCCAGTACTTC. Encoded protein: CASSHPGEETQYF.

In DNA, the CDR3 is TGTGCCAGCAGTCGTTCTGGACCGGGAGGGGGCACAGATACGCAGTATTTT. Translation: CASSRSGPGGGTDTQYF. The V and J genes are TRBV6-4 and TRBJ2-3, with TRBD2 matching 8 bases. V lost 5 bases and J lost 1; bases outside the gene matches: 11. The CDR3 covers 17 residues. Germline V gene lookup returns CDR1 MRHNA and CDR2 SNTAGT.

J is TRBJ2-4 and V is TRBV6-6; the match to TRBD2 covers 7 bases. The CDR3 is made up of 16 amino acids. J was trimmed by 7 bases and V by 5 bases; bases with no gene match: 14. Germline V gene lookup returns CDR1 MNHNY and CDR2 SVGAGI (reference sequence). As DNA, the CDR3 is TGTGCCAGCAGTCCTGCCCCCGGACTAGTTTCGAACATTCAGTACTTC. This translates into CASSPAPGLVSNIQYF.

This clone was observed a single time. J is TRBJ1-5 and V is TRBV19; 7 bases map to TRBD1. The trim removed 3 bases at V and 1 base at J, leaving 15 bases unmatched. Per germline, CDR1 LNHDA and CDR2 SQIVND (reference sequence). This CDR3 region has 19 residues. The CDR3 sequence is CASSISGDRAEGSNQPQHF. The CDR3 DNA is TGTGCCAGTAGTATTAGTGGGGACAGAGCGGAGGGGAGCAATCAGCCCCAGCATTTT.

This clone is a singleton in its sample. The rearrangement links TRBV5-1 to TRBJ2-7; possible D gene TRBD1, 5 bases. Trimming shortened V by 0 bases and J by 0 bases, and 13 bases separated the two germline ends. Germline CDR1 SGHRS, CDR2 YFSETQ. This CDR3 comprises 16 residues. As DNA, the CDR3 is TGCGCCAGCAGCTTGGCCGGTGGGGCCGCCTCCTACGAGCAGTACTTC. Residues: CASSLAGGAASYEQYF.

The rearrangement links TRBV28 to TRBJ2-7; weak D call: TRBD1 (5 bases). Germline V CDR1 and CDR2: MDHEN, SYDVKM. This CDR3 is built from 12 residues. Trimming cost V 9 bases and J 3 bases, with 12 bases left between them. CDR3 residues: CASGHGFYEQYF. In DNA form, the CDR3 reads TGTGCCAGTGGACACGGATTCTACGAGCAGTACTTC.

The rearrangement uses TRBV7-6 and TRBJ2-3; 9 bases agree with TRBD2. Trimming removed 3 bases from V and 5 bases from J; junction bases left unmatched: 6. This CDR3 has 15 residues. CDR1 is SGHVS, CDR2 FNYEAQ, per germline. The CDR3: CASSFRRLAVDTQYF. The CDR3 DNA reads as TGTGCCAGCAGCTTCAGGAGACTAGCGGTAGATACGCAGTATTTT.

This chain links TRBV2 with TRBJ2-7; 7 bases are shared with TRBD1. Trimming removed 6 bases from V and 6 bases from J; junction bases left unmatched: 8. Germline CDR1 is SNHLY and CDR2 is FYNNEI. This CDR3 is built from 13 residues. CDR3 nucleotide sequence: TGTGCCAGCAGGACAGGGATCGGCGGCGAGCAGTACTTC. As protein: CASRTGIGGEQYF.

V and J are TRBV9 and TRBJ2-3, with unresolved D. The ends were cut back, 0 bases at V and 2 bases at J, with 10 bases in the middle. The germline gives CDR1 SGDLS, CDR2 YYNGEE. The CDR3 runs to 15 residues. As DNA, the CDR3 is TGTGCCAGCAGCGTAGTAGCCGTTGCCACAGATACGCAGTATTTT. Translating it yields CASSVVAVATDTQYF.

V and J are TRBV28 and TRBJ2-7; D might be TRBD2 (5 bases). The CDR3 spans 13 residues. The germline V gene has CDR1 MDHEN and CDR2 SYDVKM. Trimming took 6 bases from V and 5 from J, leaving 14 bases between them. CDR3 DNA: TGTGCCAGCAGGACGGGTGGGAGTCACGAGCAGTACTTC. This codes for CASRTGGSHEQYF.

The chain employs TRBV6-1 and TRBJ2-4, with 7 bases aligning to TRBD2. The V gene end was trimmed by 2 bases and the J gene end by 2 bases; junction bases not matched to a gene: 3. This CDR3 has 15 residues. Germline values: CDR1 MNHNS, CDR2 SASEGT. CDR3 loop: CASSELGGSKNIQYF. CDR3 DNA: TGTGCCAGCAGTGAACTGGGGGGGTCCAAAAACATTCAGTACTTC.

V gene TRBV7-9 combines with J gene TRBJ1-3, with a possible D match to TRBD1 (5 bases). With 5 bases removed from V and 2 bases from J, the gap between germline ends came to 13 bases. The V gene's germline CDR1 is SEHNR and CDR2 FQNEAQ (reference sequence). The CDR3 is 15 residues long. CDR3 nucleotides: TGTGCCAGCAGCGTATGGGGGGATCCTGGAAACACCATATATTTT. This encodes CASSVWGDPGNTIYF.